This T cell receptor beta chain was retrieved from a study of spatial heterogeneity in lung cancer. Study-wide results and limits: Among blood samples, ubiquitous expanded tumor TCRs appeared more at resection than at follow-up.

TCRdb independently ran MiXCR on the 5' RACE reads; one entry per CDR3 protein. Altogether around 87,000 distinct CDR3 sequences are present, approximately 12% being singletons, with the ten largest covering just over 40%. The time point was: sample taken at primary tumor resection. The donors were 72 patients with non-small cell lung cancer that was early-stage and untreated. This clonotype was found a few times. Its specificity is unknown. V was trimmed by 5 bases and J by 0 bases, leaving 14 bases between them. This CDR3 region has 15 residues. CDR1 and CDR2 from the germline V gene are SEHNR and FQNEAQ (reference sequence).

The chain employs TRBV7-9 and TRBJ2-7; TRBD1 or TRBD2 may be the D gene (5 bases each). The clonotype was recovered from a male donor with early-stage non-small cell lung cancer. This specimen was PBMCs, taken at surgery. Here the CDR3 reads CASSPGTGVSYEQYF. The CDR3 DNA sequence: TGTGCCAGCAGCCCCGGGACGGGCGTCTCCTACGAGCAGTACTTC.